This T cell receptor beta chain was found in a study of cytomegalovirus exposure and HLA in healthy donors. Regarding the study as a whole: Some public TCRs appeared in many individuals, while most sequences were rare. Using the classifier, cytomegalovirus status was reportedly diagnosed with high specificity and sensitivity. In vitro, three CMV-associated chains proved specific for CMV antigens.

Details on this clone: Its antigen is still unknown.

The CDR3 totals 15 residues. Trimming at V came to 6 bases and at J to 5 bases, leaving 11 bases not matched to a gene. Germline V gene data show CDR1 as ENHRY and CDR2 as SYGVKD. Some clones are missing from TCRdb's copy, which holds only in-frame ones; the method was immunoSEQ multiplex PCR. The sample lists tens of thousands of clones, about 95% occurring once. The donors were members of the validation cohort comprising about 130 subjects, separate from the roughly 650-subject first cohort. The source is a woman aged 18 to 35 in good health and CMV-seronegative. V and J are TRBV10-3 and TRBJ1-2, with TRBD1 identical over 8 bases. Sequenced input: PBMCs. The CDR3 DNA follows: TGTGCCATCAGCGGACAGGGTGGTAATTATTATGGCTACACCTTC. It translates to CAISGQGGNYYGYTF.